The present TCR beta chain was sequenced within a study of early T cells in non-severe SARS-CoV-2 infection. Study results and caveats: Using VDJdb, the matching emphasized anti-spike CD8 responses while missing private and CD4 specificities.

Trimming removed 4 bases from V and 0 bases from J, with 8 bases in between. Per the germline V gene, CDR1 is SGHRS and CDR2 is YFSETQ. The CDR3 totals 15 residues. This clonotype has more than one count but fewer than ten. Its antigen is not identified. One entry per CDR3 protein results from TCRdb running MiXCR on the 5' RACE reads. The profile shows about 90,000 distinct CDR3 sequences, roughly 12% of them singletons. The sample consisted of whole blood, taken at baseline. V usage is TRBV5-1 and J usage is TRBJ1-6; no reliable D call. This sequence originates from an adult who was a healthcare worker with PCR-confirmed SARS-CoV-2 infection or an uninfected control (not recorded which). The CDR3 sequence is CASSDGSSYNSPLHF. CDR3 DNA sequence: TGCGCCAGCAGCGACGGCAGCTCCTATAATTCACCCCTCCACTTT.